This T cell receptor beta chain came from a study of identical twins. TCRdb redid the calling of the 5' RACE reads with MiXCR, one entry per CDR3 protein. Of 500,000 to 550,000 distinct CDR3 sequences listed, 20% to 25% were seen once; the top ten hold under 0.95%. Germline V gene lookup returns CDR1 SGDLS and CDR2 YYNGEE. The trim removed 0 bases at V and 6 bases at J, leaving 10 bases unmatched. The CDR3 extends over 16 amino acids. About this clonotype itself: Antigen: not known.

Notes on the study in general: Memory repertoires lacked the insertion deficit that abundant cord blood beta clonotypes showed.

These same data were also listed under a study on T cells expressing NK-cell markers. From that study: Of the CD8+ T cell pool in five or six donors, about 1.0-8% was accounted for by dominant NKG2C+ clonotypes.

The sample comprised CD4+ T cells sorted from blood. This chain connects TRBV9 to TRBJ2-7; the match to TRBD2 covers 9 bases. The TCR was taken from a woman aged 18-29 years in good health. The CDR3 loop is CASSVERAGGLSEQYF. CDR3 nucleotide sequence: TGTGCCAGCAGCGTAGAGAGAGCGGGAGGTTTAAGCGAGCAGTACTTC.